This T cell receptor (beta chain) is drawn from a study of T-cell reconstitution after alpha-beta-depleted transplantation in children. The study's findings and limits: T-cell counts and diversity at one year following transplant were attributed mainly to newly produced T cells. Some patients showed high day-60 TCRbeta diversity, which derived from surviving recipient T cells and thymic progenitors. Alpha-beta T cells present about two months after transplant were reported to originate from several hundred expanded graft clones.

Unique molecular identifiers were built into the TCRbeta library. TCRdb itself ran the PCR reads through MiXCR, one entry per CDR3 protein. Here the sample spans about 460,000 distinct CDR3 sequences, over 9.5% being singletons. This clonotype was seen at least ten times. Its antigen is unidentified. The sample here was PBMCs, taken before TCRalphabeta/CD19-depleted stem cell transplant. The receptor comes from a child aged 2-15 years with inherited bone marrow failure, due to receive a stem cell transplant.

CDR3 in amino acids: CASSLQHSVDPEFTDTQYF. The CDR3, as DNA: TGCGCCAGCAGCTTGCAGCACAGCGTGGATCCCGAGTTCACAGATACGCAGTATTTT. The chain joins TRBV5-1 to TRBJ2-3; D not resolved. The CDR3 sequence is 19 residues long. Trimming removed 1 base at V and 2 bases at J, with 23 bases between. Germline-derived CDR1 and CDR2 are SGHRS and YFSETQ.